This T cell receptor (beta chain) was recorded in a study of cytomegalovirus exposure and HLA in healthy donors. The study ran its PCR with 60 Vbeta and 13 Jbeta primers. TCRdb keeps only in-frame clones here, not all; method: immunoSEQ multiplex PCR. The sample holds fewer than 110,000 clones; about four fifths are singletons and the top ten take 2% to 3%. The sample comprised PBMCs. This TCR derives from a man aged 30-40 years in good health and CMV-seropositive.

The CDR3 region is CASSEFRGGGRGNSPLHF. For the CDR3, the DNA is TGTGCCAGCAGTGAATTTAGGGGGGGCGGACGTGGTAATTCACCCCTCCACTTT. The rearrangement uses TRBV2 and TRBJ1-6; D possibly corresponds to TRBD1 (6 bases). This CDR3 comprises 18 residues. The V end was cut by 2 bases, the J end by 6 bases, with 20 bases between. Germline V CDR1 and CDR2: SNHLY, FYNNEI. Filled out from reference TRBV2 and TRBJ1-6, the complete variable domain reads EPEVTQTPSHQVTQMGQEVILRCVPISNHLYFYWYRQILGQKVEFLVSFYNNEISEKSEIFDDQFSVERPDGSNFTLKIRSTKLEDSAMYFCASSEFRGGGRGNSPLHFGNGTRLTVT.